This T cell receptor beta chain comes out of a study of cytomegalovirus exposure and HLA in healthy donors. CDR3 length: 13 residues. V lost 4 bases and J lost 7; bases outside the gene matches: 3. The V gene's germline CDR1 is GTSNPN and CDR2 SVGIG (reference sequence). This clone showed up just a few times. The PCR used 60 Vbeta and 13 Jbeta primers. Clones were sequenced by immunoSEQ multiplex PCR, and TCRdb holds only the in-frame ones, with some missing. This sample yields 100,000 or so clones, of which under 85% are seen a single time; less than 2% belongs to the top ten. This receptor was obtained from a woman aged 40 to 50 in good health and CMV-seronegative. Sequencing was performed on PBMCs. The V and J genes are TRBV30 and TRBJ1-4, with 10 bases identical to TRBD1. This CDR3 is CAWNGQGGEKLFF. In nucleotides, the CDR3 is TGTGCCTGGAACGGACAGGGGGGTGAAAAACTGTTTTTT.